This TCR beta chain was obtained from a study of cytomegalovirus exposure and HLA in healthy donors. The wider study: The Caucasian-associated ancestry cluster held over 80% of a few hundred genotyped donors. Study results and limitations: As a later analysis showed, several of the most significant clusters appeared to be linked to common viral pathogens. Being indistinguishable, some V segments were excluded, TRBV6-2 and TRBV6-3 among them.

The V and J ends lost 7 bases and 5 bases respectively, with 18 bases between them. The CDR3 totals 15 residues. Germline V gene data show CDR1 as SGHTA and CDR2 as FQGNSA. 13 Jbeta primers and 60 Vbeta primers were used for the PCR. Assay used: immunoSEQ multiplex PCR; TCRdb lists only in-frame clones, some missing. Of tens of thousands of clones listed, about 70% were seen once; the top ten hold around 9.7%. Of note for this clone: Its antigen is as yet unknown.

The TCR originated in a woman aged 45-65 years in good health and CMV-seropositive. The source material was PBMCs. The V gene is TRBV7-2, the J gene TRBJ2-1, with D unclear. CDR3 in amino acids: CASNLGNFPHNEQFF. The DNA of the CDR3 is TGTGCCAGCAACCTTGGCAATTTCCCTCACAATGAGCAGTTCTTC.